The clone carrying this T cell receptor beta chain came up once. The source of the sample is a study of tumor-infiltrating lymphocytes in primary liver carcinoma. As for the study in general: Between roughly 4 and 11 cm across, the tumors were all of stage T1-T3 N0M0.

Co-extraction yielded RNA and DNA from approximately 20-30 mg of unsorted bulk tissue. Trimming shortened V by 0 bases and J by 11 bases, and 16 bases separated the two germline ends. Per germline, CDR1 SGHAT and CDR2 FQDESV (reference sequence). This CDR3 has 14 residues. With a constant-region primer, TCR beta cDNA was made from about 0.55 ug of total RNA. Construction of TCR beta libraries relied on three successive nested multiplex PCR rounds employing slightly modified ARM-PCR. The opening two PCR rounds, ten to eleven cycles each, paired TRBV1-TRBV30 forward primers with a C-beta reverse primer. One entry per CDR3 protein results from TCRdb running MiXCR on the multiplex PCR reads. The table records some 180,000 distinct CDR3 sequences, roughly 80% of them present only once.

Sequenced input: tumor tissue from primary liver carcinoma. The sequence derives from a man aged 35 to 55 with primary liver carcinoma and hepatitis B virus infection. The gene calls are TRBV11-1 and TRBJ1-2; no firm D call. CDR3 residues: CASSLARQGGDYTF. For the CDR3, the DNA is TGTGCCAGCAGCTTAGCGCGACAAGGCGGAGATTACACCTTC.